The sequence of this T cell receptor (beta chain) was determined in a study of identical twins. Broader study findings: Out-of-frame alpha sequences shared by twins were enriched for low generation probability. Within monozygotic twins, out-of-frame TCR alpha sharing was underestimated by the models.

This clonotype appeared a few times. What it recognizes is unknown. CDR3 length: 14 residues. The trim removed 10 bases at V and 8 bases at J, leaving 14 bases unmatched. It was template switching that added a universal primer site, and there were unique molecular identifiers on the cDNA. TCRdb re-analysed the 5' RACE reads in MiXCR, keeping a single row per CDR3 protein. This table has 690,000 or so distinct CDR3 sequences, 6.1% appearing once. This receptor was obtained from a man aged 18 to 29 in good health. The chain employs TRBV12-3 or TRBV12-4 and TRBJ2-1; the match to TRBD1 covers 7 bases. The sample taken for sequencing was naive T cells sorted from blood. Here the CDR3 reads CATQGGQRSYEQFF. Written as DNA, the CDR3 is TGTGCCACCCAAGGGGGACAGCGGTCGTATGAGCAGTTCTTC.